These T cell receptor beta chains were read from a single sample in a study of T cells in Graves' hyperthyroidism and ophthalmopathy. TCRdb re-called the multiplex PCR reads through MiXCR, storing one row per CDR3 protein. The sample holds hundreds of thousands of distinct CDR3 sequences, around 14% seen once. Sequences were obtained from blood. The receptors derive from a young woman with Graves' hyperthyroidism that later progressed to Graves' ophthalmopathy. Both conserved end residues are part of each CDR3. The size field is filled for only some rows; it gives once, few, many or a size class.

clone_size	v_call	j_call	cdr3_aa
many	TRBV15	TRBJ2-3	CATSSGSGVWPDTQYF
.	TRBV20-1	TRBJ2-1	CSARGLSSYNEQFF
many	TRBV20-1	TRBJ2-1	CSAREIAQDNEQFF
many	TRBV12-3/TRBV12-4	TRBJ1-1	CASSSDRARAFF
few	TRBV7-9	TRBJ2-4	CASSSDGNIQYF
few	TRBV15	TRBJ2-7	CATSLGQDYEQYF
many	TRBV28	TRBJ1-2	CASRVQGGAGANYGYTF
many	TRBV6-1	TRBJ2-7	CASRGLSGSYEQYF
.	TRBV2	TRBJ1-3	CACKQDRPGNTIYF
many	TRBV18	TRBJ1-1	CASSPERNTEAFF
few	TRBV7-9	TRBJ2-4	CASSLPPLKDSKNIQYF
many	TRBV27	TRBJ1-1	CASRVQGDTEAFF
many	TRBV11-2	TRBJ2-5	CASSSVPSTSGKETQYF
few	TRBV19	TRBJ2-7	CASSGTSGIFNEQYF
many	TRBV28	TRBJ1-5	CASSPFALLDPSNQPQHF
many	TRBV20-1	TRBJ1-5	CSAARGMIGGSNQPQHF
many	TRBV3-1	TRBJ2-5	CASSQVTSGAYQETQYF
many	TRBV29-1	TRBJ2-5	CSVEDITQETQYF
.	TRBV19	TRBJ1-4	CASSPQLGGLDEKLFF
many	TRBV28	TRBJ1-5	CASSRGDRDINQPQHF
many	TRBV25-1	TRBJ1-4	CASSFPQETEKLFF
many	TRBV10-3	TRBJ1-6	CAISGNGLDSPLHF
many	TRBV28	TRBJ2-6	CASSWRSSGANVLTF
many	TRBV20-1	TRBJ2-7	CSASGGGRAVFREQYF
many	TRBV20-1	TRBJ2-3	CSARAIQDTQYF
few	TRBV24-1	TRBJ2-2	CATSDPGQGGAGELFF
few	TRBV18	TRBJ1-4	CASSPADSEKLFF
.	TRBV13	TRBJ2-7	CASSTPGQKSYEQYF
.	TRBV27	TRBJ2-1	CASSLSVRNEQFF
many	TRBV19	TRBJ1-1	CASSRTTGASTEAFF
many	TRBV13	TRBJ2-7	CASSVDSGRARYEQYF
.	TRBV15	TRBJ2-7	CATSRVTNYEQYF
many	TRBV6-1	TRBJ2-3	CATGSSLTDTQYF
many	TRBV6-6	TRBJ1-1	CASSYSNRNTEAFF
.	TRBV7-2	TRBJ2-7	CASSVPGPYEQYF
.	TRBV9	TRBJ2-5	CASSVGLAGAQYQETQYF
.	TRBV6-1	TRBJ2-7	CASRETGSSYEQYF
many	TRBV24-1	TRBJ2-1	CATSDLSRVGNPSSYNEQFF
few	TRBV12-3/TRBV12-4	TRBJ2-2	CASRPGTGGTGELFF
many	TRBV19	TRBJ2-7	CASSSGTGGRYEQYF
once	TRBV27	TRBJ1-5	CASSRTFGGNQPQHF
.	TRBV25-1	TRBJ2-7	CASRGGHEQYF
many	TRBV11-1	TRBJ2-7	CASSLGLAGEEQYF
few	TRBV19	TRBJ2-7	CASSISRVSSYEQYF
.	TRBV11-2	TRBJ2-1	CASSLVPFTYNEQFF
.	TRBV2	TRBJ2-3	CATSPLDTQYF
many	TRBV27	TRBJ2-1	CASSFRDRGTEQFF
many	TRBV20-1	TRBJ2-7	CSAAGTTSYEQYF
many	TRBV7-8	TRBJ2-1	CASSLSNEQFF
few	TRBV19	TRBJ2-2	CASSIRGRNTGELFF
many	TRBV28	TRBJ1-1	CASSLLGVLMNTEAFF
few	TRBV24-1	TRBJ1-4	CATSESKQGAPEKLFF
many	TRBV7-3	TRBJ2-3	CASSPSPSALDTQYF
few	TRBV3-1	TRBJ2-3	CASSQGPLREDTQYF